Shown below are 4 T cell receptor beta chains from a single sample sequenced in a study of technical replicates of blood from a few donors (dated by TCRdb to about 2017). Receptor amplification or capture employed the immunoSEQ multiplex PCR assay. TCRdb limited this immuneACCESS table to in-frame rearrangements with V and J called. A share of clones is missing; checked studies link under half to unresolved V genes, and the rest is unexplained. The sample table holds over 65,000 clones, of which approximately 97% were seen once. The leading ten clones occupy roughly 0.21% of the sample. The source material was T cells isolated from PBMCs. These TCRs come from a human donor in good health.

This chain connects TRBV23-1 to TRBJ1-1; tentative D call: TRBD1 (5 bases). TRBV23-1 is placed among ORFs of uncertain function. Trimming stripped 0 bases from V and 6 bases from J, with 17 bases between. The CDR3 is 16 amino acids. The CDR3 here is CASSQSPLGAGAEAFF. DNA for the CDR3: TGCGCCAGCAGTCAATCACCCCTAGGGGCGGGGGCTGAAGCTTTCTTT.

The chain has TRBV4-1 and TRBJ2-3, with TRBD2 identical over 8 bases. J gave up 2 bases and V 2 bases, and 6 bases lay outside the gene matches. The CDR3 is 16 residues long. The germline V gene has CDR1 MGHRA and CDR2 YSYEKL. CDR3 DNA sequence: TGCGCCAGCAGCCAATTGGGACTAGGGACCACAGATACGCAGTATTTT. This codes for CASSQLGLGTTDTQYF.

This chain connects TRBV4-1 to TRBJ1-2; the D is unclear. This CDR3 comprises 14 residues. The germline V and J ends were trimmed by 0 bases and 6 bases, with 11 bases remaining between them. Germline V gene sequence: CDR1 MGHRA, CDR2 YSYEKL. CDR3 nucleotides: TGCGCCAGCAGCCAAGAAGAGGGCGCTAATGGCTACACCTTC. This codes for CASSQEEGANGYTF.

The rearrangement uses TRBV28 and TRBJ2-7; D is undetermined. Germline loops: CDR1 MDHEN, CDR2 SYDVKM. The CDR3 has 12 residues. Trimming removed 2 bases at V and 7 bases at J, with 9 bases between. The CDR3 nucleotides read TGTGCCAGCAGTTTAACCCAGGCGGAGCAGTACTTC. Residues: CASSLTQAEQYF.